Listed below are T cell receptor beta chains from one sample, sequenced in a study of beta chain features in type 1 diabetes. The protocol was immunoSEQ multiplex PCR, while the TCRdb copy is restricted to in-frame clones and leaves out a portion. Of hundreds of thousands of clones in the sample, 10% to 15% are singletons; the top ten hold less than 0.025%. Sequenced sample: naive CD4+ T cells from blood. These receptors all stem from a young man with type 1 diabetes. Both conserved end residues are part of each CDR3. The D gene is left open where the match is weak. Size is omitted from some rows. Given values are once, few, many or a class for expanded clones.

D	size	V	J	CDR3	DNA
-	-	TRBV19	TRBJ1-1	CASREMVLMNTEAFF	TGTGCCAGTAGGGAAATGGTTTTAATGAACACTGAAGCTTTCTTT
-	-	TRBV6-6	TRBJ2-4	CASSQTTAKNIQYF	TGTGCCAGCAGTCAAACGACAGCCAAAAACATTCAGTACTTC
-	-	TRBV6-5	TRBJ1-1	CASSYEGTNTEAFF	TGTGCCAGCAGTTACGAGGGAACGAACACTGAAGCTTTCTTT
TRBD1	few	TRBV7-9	TRBJ2-7	CASSPTGVYEQYF	TGTGCCAGCAGCCCTACAGGGGTCTACGAGCAGTACTTC
TRBD1	-	TRBV7-9	TRBJ2-7	CASSSTSGTGGYEQYF	TGTGCCAGCAGCTCTACCTCCGGGACAGGGGGCTACGAGCAGTACTTC
-	-	TRBV9	TRBJ2-1	CASSVSGFSEQFF	TGTGCCAGCAGCGTATCAGGTTTTTCTGAGCAGTTCTTC
-	-	TRBV30	TRBJ1-1	CAWSLATEAFF	TGTGCCTGGAGTTTGGCTACTGAAGCTTTCTTT
-	-	TRBV29-1	TRBJ1-2	CSVADSPVPRYGYTF	TGCAGCGTCGCTGACTCCCCCGTGCCGAGATATGGCTACACCTTC
-	-	TRBV5-4	TRBJ1-2	CASSSGLETNYGYTF	TGTGCCAGCAGCTCGGGGCTGGAGACTAACTATGGCTACACCTTC
-	few	TRBV18	TRBJ1-1	CASSPTEVKYTEAFF	TGTGCCAGCTCACCGACAGAAGTTAAGTACACTGAAGCTTTCTTT
TRBD1	few	TRBV6-5	TRBJ2-1	CASSYETGGGYNEQFF	TGTGCCAGCAGTTACGAGACAGGGGGCGGATACAATGAGCAGTTCTTC
-	-	TRBV4-1	TRBJ1-2	CASSQDGAGTHYGYTF	TGCGCCAGCAGCCAAGATGGGGCCGGGACACATTATGGCTACACCTTC
-	-	TRBV9	TRBJ1-2	CASSGAWGDYGYTF	TGTGCCAGCAGCGGGGCCTGGGGGGACTATGGCTACACCTTC
TRBD2	few	TRBV30	TRBJ2-2	CAWSGTSGPLLAGGELFF	TGTGCCTGGAGTGGGACTAGCGGGCCTCTACTTGCGGGCGGGGAGCTGTTTTTT
-	-	TRBV28	TRBJ2-7	CASRTGSYEQYF	TGTGCCAGCAGAACAGGCTCCTACGAGCAGTACTTC
-	few	TRBV29-1	TRBJ2-3	CSGITAAGIRTDTQYF	TGCAGCGGTATCACGGCGGCAGGGATAAGGACAGATACGCAGTATTTT
-	-	TRBV7-8	TRBJ2-1	CASRPTADTSYNEQFF	TGTGCCAGCAGGCCTACAGCGGACACCTCCTACAATGAGCAGTTCTTC
TRBD2	-	TRBV5-1	TRBJ2-7	CASSSHRLAGDGEQYF	TGCGCCAGCAGCTCGCACCGACTAGCGGGGGATGGCGAGCAGTACTTC
TRBD2	-	TRBV15	TRBJ2-7	CATSREGSGTYEQYF	TGTGCCACCAGCAGAGAAGGTAGCGGGACCTACGAGCAGTACTTC
TRBD2	-	TRBV30	TRBJ2-3	CAWSDYGTSGGSDTQYF	TGTGCCTGGAGTGACTACGGGACTAGCGGGGGCAGCGATACGCAGTATTTT
-	few	TRBV30	TRBJ2-1	CAWSFGSYNEQFF	TGTGCCTGGAGTTTCGGCTCCTACAATGAGCAGTTCTTC
TRBD1	-	TRBV7-9	TRBJ2-5	CASSYGQGQETQYF	TGTGCCAGCAGCTACGGACAGGGCCAAGAGACCCAGTACTTC
TRBD1	few	TRBV25-1	TRBJ1-3	CASSETGGGNTIYF	TGTGCCAGCAGTGAGACAGGGGGCGGAAACACCATATATTTT
-	few	TRBV2	TRBJ2-7	CASRTGTPSYEQYF	TGTGCCAGCAGGACCGGGACACCATCCTACGAGCAGTACTTC
-	few	TRBV7-9	TRBJ1-5	CASSLGTGRNQPQHF	TGTGCCAGCAGCTTGGGGACCGGCCGCAATCAGCCCCAGCATTTT
-	-	TRBV13	TRBJ1-1	CASRMTGGNTEAFF	TGTGCCAGCAGGATGACGGGGGGGAACACTGAAGCTTTCTTT
-	-	TRBV30	TRBJ2-3	CAWSVLGGRGDTQYF	TGTGCCTGGAGTGTACTGGGCGGGCGGGGAGATACGCAGTATTTT
-	few	TRBV2	TRBJ2-2	CASSERTVGNTGELFF	TGTGCCAGCAGTGAACGGACAGTCGGTAACACCGGGGAGCTGTTTTTT
TRBD2	-	TRBV19	TRBJ2-1	CATAGTSGVYNEQFF	TGTGCCACCGCAGGGACTAGCGGGGTCTACAATGAGCAGTTCTTC
-	few	TRBV10-3	TRBJ2-5	CAISEGYQETQYF	TGTGCCATCAGTGAGGGGTACCAAGAGACCCAGTACTTC
-	-	TRBV28	TRBJ2-5	CASSPRQIQETQYF	TGTGCCAGCAGTCCCCGACAAATCCAAGAGACCCAGTACTTC
TRBD1	-	TRBV27	TRBJ2-7	CASSLATGVSYEQYF	TGTGCCAGCAGTTTAGCGACAGGGGTCTCCTACGAGCAGTACTTC
TRBD1	few	TRBV18	TRBJ1-4	CASSPTGQDEKLFF	TGTGCCAGCTCACCAACGGGACAGGACGAAAAACTGTTTTTT
-	-	TRBV6-5	TRBJ1-2	CASSYGHLDGYTF	TGTGCCAGCAGTTACGGTCACCTCGATGGCTACACCTTC
-	-	TRBV19	TRBJ1-2	CASSIGEGYGYTF	TGTGCCAGTAGTATAGGGGAAGGCTATGGCTACACCTTC
-	few	TRBV18	TRBJ2-6	CASSPPQGGGSGANVLTF	TGTGCCAGCTCACCTCCCCAGGGTGGAGGCTCTGGGGCCAACGTCCTGACTTTC
TRBD1	few	TRBV28	TRBJ2-7	CASTLFTGTGGPYEQYF	TGTGCCAGCACGTTATTTACCGGGACAGGGGGCCCCTACGAGCAGTACTTC
-	-	TRBV28	TRBJ1-1	CASSWTTDTEAFF	TGTGCCAGCAGTTGGACCACTGACACTGAAGCTTTCTTT
-	-	TRBV30	TRBJ1-1	CAWSGLQGVEAFF	TGTGCCTGGAGTGGGCTCCAAGGGGTTGAAGCTTTCTTT
-	-	TRBV10-3	TRBJ1-1	CAISGGNTEAFF	TGTGCCATCAGTGGGGGAAACACTGAAGCTTTCTTT
-	-	TRBV30	TRBJ1-6	CAWSVFGAVNSPLHF	TGTGCCTGGAGTGTGTTTGGGGCAGTAAATTCACCCCTCCACTTT
-	few	TRBV11-3	TRBJ2-7	CASSSQNYEQYF	TGTGCCAGCAGCTCCCAAAACTACGAGCAGTACTTC
TRBD2	few	TRBV7-2	TRBJ2-1	CASSRTGTTYYNEQFF	TGTGCCAGCAGCCGAACCGGGACTACCTACTACAATGAGCAGTTCTTC
TRBD1	-	TRBV15	TRBJ1-5	CATSPRTGISNQPQHF	TGTGCCACCAGCCCCCGGACAGGGATTAGCAATCAGCCCCAGCATTTT
-	few	TRBV6-6	TRBJ1-1	CASSVGAEAFF	TGTGCCAGCAGTGTCGGAGCTGAAGCTTTCTTT
-	-	TRBV7-9	TRBJ1-5	CASSPGRINQPQHF	TGTGCCAGCAGCCCCGGACGGATCAATCAGCCCCAGCATTTT
-	-	TRBV7-9	TRBJ1-2	CASSLEDSNYGYTF	TGTGCCAGCAGCTTAGAGGACAGTAACTATGGCTACACCTTC
-	-	TRBV2	TRBJ1-6	CASYYGVGNSPLHF	TGTGCCAGCTACTACGGCGTGGGGAATTCACCCCTCCACTTT
-	-	TRBV9	TRBJ1-3	CASSVGGSTSGNTIYF	TGTGCCAGCAGCGTAGGAGGCAGCACCTCTGGAAACACCATATATTTT
-	few	TRBV9	TRBJ1-1	CASTWDENTEAFF	TGTGCCAGCACCTGGGACGAGAACACTGAAGCTTTCTTT